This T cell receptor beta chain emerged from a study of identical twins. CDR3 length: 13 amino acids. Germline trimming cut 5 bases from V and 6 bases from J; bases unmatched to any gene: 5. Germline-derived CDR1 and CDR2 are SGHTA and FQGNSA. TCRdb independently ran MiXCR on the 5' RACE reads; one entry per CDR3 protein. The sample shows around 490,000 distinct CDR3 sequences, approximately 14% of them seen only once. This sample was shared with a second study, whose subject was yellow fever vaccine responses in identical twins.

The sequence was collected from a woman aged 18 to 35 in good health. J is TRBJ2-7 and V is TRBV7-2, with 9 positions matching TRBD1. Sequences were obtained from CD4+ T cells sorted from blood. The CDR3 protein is CASSAQGALEQYV. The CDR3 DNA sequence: TGTGCCAGCAGCGCACAGGGGGCCCTCGAGCAGTACGTC.